Below are 30 T cell receptor beta chains sequenced from a single sample in a study of T cells in Graves' hyperthyroidism and ophthalmopathy. RNA transcripts provided the source from which TCR beta CDR3 regions were amplified. The HTBI primer set drove a first-round RT-PCR of the TCR CDR3. From the multiplex PCR reads, TCRdb called clonotypes with MiXCR, one entry per CDR3 protein. The repertoire includes about 590,000 distinct CDR3 sequences, 14% of them detected once, and roughly 6.9% sits in the top ten. Sequencing input: blood. Receptor source: a woman between 18 and 29 years old with Graves' ophthalmopathy.

Many counts were recorded for this clonotype. This rearrangement joins TRBV6-2 or TRBV6-3 to TRBJ2-5; D call uncertain. Trimming removed 7 bases at V and 2 bases at J, with 17 bases between. The CDR3 loop spans 15 amino acids. Per the germline V gene, CDR1 is MNHEY and CDR2 is SVGEGT. CDR3 in amino acids: CASKSDWTKQETQYF. The CDR3 coding sequence is TGTGCCAGCAAGTCAGACTGGACCAAACAAGAGACCCAGTACTTC.

V usage is TRBV11-2 and J usage is TRBJ2-2; perhaps TRBD2 as D (5 bases). V lost 2 bases, J lost 9 bases, and 16 bases lay in between. The CDR3 is made up of 15 amino acids. Germline loops: CDR1 SGHAT, CDR2 FQNNGV. CDR3: CASSLFPAERRELFF. The CDR3 DNA follows: TGTGCCAGCAGCTTATTTCCAGCGGAGCGGAGGGAGCTGTTTTTT.

This clonotype was counted ten times or more. This chain uses TRBV12-3 or TRBV12-4 with TRBJ1-1; 7 positions match TRBD1. Losses at the gene ends were 3 bases for V and 11 bases for J; bases not matched to a gene: 9. The CDR3 has 13 residues. CDR3 DNA sequence: TGTGCCAGCAGTTTTATAAGGGGGCTGGGGGCTTTCTTT. It translates to CASSFIRGLGAFF.

This clonotype was found many times. V gene TRBV5-1 combines with J gene TRBJ2-2; D unclear. V was shortened by 2 bases and J by 2 bases, with 16 bases between the two germline ends. Germline V CDR1 and CDR2: SGHRS, YFSETQ. The CDR3 is made up of 17 amino acids. The CDR3 protein is CASSFNPTRRNTGELFF. The CDR3, as DNA: TGCGCCAGCAGCTTTAATCCTACCAGGAGAAACACCGGGGAGCTGTTTTTT.

This clonotype occurred many times. The chain is built from TRBV20-1 and TRBJ2-7; 13 bases are a match to TRBD2. The CDR3 is 15 amino acids. Trimming removed 6 bases from V and 6 bases from J; junction bases left unmatched: 11. The germline gives CDR1 DFQATT, CDR2 SNEGSKA (reference sequence). The CDR3, as DNA: TGCAGTGCGCCCGAACTAGCGGGAGGGTCCGGCGAGCAGTACTTC. This sequence encodes CSAPELAGGSGEQYF.

Ten or more counts support this clonotype. The chain combines TRBV9 with TRBJ1-3; the match to TRBD1 covers 7 bases. Trimming cost V 3 bases and J 0 bases; bases outside gene matches: 3. Germline CDR1 reads SGDLS; CDR2 reads YYNGEE. The CDR3 length is 15 residues. The DNA of the CDR3 is TGTGCCAGCAGCGCCACAGGGGACTCTGGAAACACCATATATTTT. Encoded protein: CASSATGDSGNTIYF.

The chain combines TRBV20-1 with TRBJ2-7; TRBD2 matches at 10 bases. Germline CDR1 and CDR2: DFQATT and SNEGSKA (reference sequence). The CDR3 is 17 residues long. The J segment lost 3 bases and the V segment lost 3 bases, leaving 14 bases of the junction unmatched. The CDR3 is CSARGLAGDPISYEQYF. The CDR3 region has the DNA TGCAGTGCTAGGGGTCTAGCGGGAGACCCAATAAGCTACGAGCAGTACTTC.

V and J are TRBV9 and TRBJ1-1; possible D gene TRBD1, 6 bases. V was cut by 0 bases and J by 0 bases, with 9 bases left in between. CDR3 length: 15 residues. Per the germline V gene, CDR1 is SGDLS and CDR2 is YYNGEE. In DNA, the CDR3 is TGTGCCAGCAGCGTAGGGGGACATCTGAACACTGAAGCTTTCTTT. This sequence encodes CASSVGGHLNTEAFF.

V and J are TRBV7-3 and TRBJ1-1; 9 bases match TRBD1. Germline V gene sequence: CDR1 SGHTA, CDR2 FQGTGA. This CDR3 has 16 residues. V shed 2 bases and J 5 bases; nucleotides not matched to a gene: 9. CDR3 residues: CASSLGTGKGETEAFF. CDR3 sequence (DNA): TGTGCCAGCAGCTTAGGGACAGGGAAAGGGGAGACTGAAGCTTTCTTT.

Many counts were recorded for this clonotype. J is TRBJ1-2 and V is TRBV10-3; 7 bases line up with TRBD1. V lost 3 bases and J lost 5; bases outside the gene matches: 6. Per germline, CDR1 ENHRY and CDR2 SYGVKD. The CDR3 runs 14 residues. CDR3 region: CAISEGQAQYGYTF. As DNA, the CDR3 is TGTGCCATCAGTGAAGGACAGGCACAGTATGGCTACACCTTC.

This clonotype was detected only a few times. The junction shows a germline mismatch at one end, possibly a read error. This chain joins TRBV30 and TRBJ2-1; 8 nucleotides align to TRBD1. The CDR3 runs to 14 residues. Germline V CDR1 and CDR2: GTSNPN, SVGIG (reference sequence). The CDR3 loop is CAWFRGPPDNERFF. The CDR3 nucleotides are TGTGCCTGGTTCAGGGGGCCTCCTGACAATGAGCGGTTCTTC.

This clonotype occurred many times. The chain joins TRBV18 to TRBJ2-4; D tentatively fits TRBD1 or TRBD2 (7 bases each). Germline CDR1 KGHSH, CDR2 LQKENI. The V gene lost 5 bases and the J gene lost 1 base, with 15 bases spanning the gap. The CDR3 is made up of 16 amino acids. The CDR3 loop reads CASSSQGDYAKNIQYF. The CDR3 DNA reads as TGTGCCAGCTCATCTCAGGGGGACTATGCCAAAAACATTCAGTACTTC.

The chain recombines TRBV28 with TRBJ1-1; 7 positions agree with TRBD1. Germline V gives CDR1 MDHEN, CDR2 SYDVKM. This CDR3 has 14 amino acids. Trimming at V came to 5 bases and at J to 5 bases, leaving 8 bases not matched to a gene. CDR3 sequence (DNA): TGTGCCAGCAGTACAGGGGAGGCGGGGACTGAAGCTTTCTTT. It specifies CASSTGEAGTEAFF.

This clonotype was recorded many times. The chain combines TRBV28 with TRBJ1-1; D may be TRBD1 (6 bases). This CDR3 has 12 amino acids. Germline lookup yields CDR1 MDHEN and CDR2 SYDVKM. V was pared by 6 bases and J by 6 bases, with 11 bases between. This CDR3 is CASRRGLAEAFF. In DNA form, the CDR3 reads TGTGCCAGCAGGCGGGGGCTGGCTGAAGCTTTCTTT. The variable domain in full, completed from reference TRBV28 and TRBJ1-1, reads DVKVTQSSRYLVKRTGEKVFLECVQDMDHENMFWYRQDPGLGLRLIYFSYDVKMKEKGDIPEGYSVSREKKERFSLILESASTNQTSMYLCASRRGLAEAFFGQGTRLTVV.

This clonotype was picked up many times. The chain recombines TRBV13 with TRBJ2-3; D gene ambiguous. The CDR3 runs to 12 residues. Trimming took off 5 bases at V and 5 bases at J, with 8 bases between the two ends. Germline values: CDR1 PRHDT, CDR2 FYEKMQ (reference sequence). DNA for the CDR3: TGTGCCAGCAGCCCAGAGGAAGATACGCAGTATTTT. It translates to CASSPEEDTQYF.

This clonotype has a count of ten or more. The chain couples TRBV6-1 to TRBJ2-7; D is possibly TRBD2 (6 bases). Germline V gene sequence: CDR1 MNHNS, CDR2 SASEGT. Trimming took 3 bases from V and 3 from J, leaving 18 bases between them. The CDR3 length is 16 residues. CDR3 region: CASSDQRWGTRYEQYF. In DNA form, the CDR3 reads TGTGCCAGCAGTGATCAGCGGTGGGGGACTCGCTACGAGCAGTACTTC.

This clonotype occurred many times. The chain joins TRBV18 to TRBJ2-1; possibly TRBD1 or TRBD2 for D (6 bases each). V shed 0 bases and J shed 4 bases, with 16 bases lying between them. Looked up from germline, CDR1 is KGHSH and CDR2 is LQKENI. CDR3 size: 17 residues. CDR3 sequence (DNA): TGTGCCAGCTCACCACCGTCGGGGGCCCAAAAATACAATGAGCAGTTCTTC. Its protein is CASSPPSGAQKYNEQFF.

This clonotype has more than one count but fewer than ten. The V call is TRBV7-9, the J call TRBJ1-1, with D possibly being TRBD1 (5 bases). The CDR3 is 15 amino acids. The V end was cut by 5 bases, the J end by 0 bases, with 13 bases between. The germline CDR1 and CDR2 sequences are SEHNR and FQNEAQ (reference sequence). CDR3 sequence reads: CASSPPGRMNTEAFF. In DNA form, the CDR3 reads TGTGCCAGCAGCCCGCCGGGACGGATGAACACTGAAGCTTTCTTT. The whole variable domain, filled in from reference TRBV7-9 and TRBJ1-1, reads DTGVSQNPRHKITKRGQNVTFRCDPISEHNRLYWYRQTLGQGPEFLTYFQNEAQLEKSRLLSDRFSAERPKGSFSTLEIQRTEQGDSAMYLCASSPPGRMNTEAFFGQGTRLTVV.

The V call is TRBV24-1, the J call TRBJ2-2; possible D gene TRBD1, 5 bases. The CDR3 has 13 residues. Germline values: CDR1 KGHDR, CDR2 SFDVKD. Trimming shortened V by 12 bases and J by 3 bases, and 13 bases separated the two germline ends. CDR3 in amino acids: CAAAREYTGELFF. CDR3 sequence (DNA): TGTGCCGCAGCCAGGGAATACACCGGGGAGCTGTTTTTT.

This clonotype has just a few counts. V and J are TRBV25-1 and TRBJ1-1, with D perhaps TRBD1 (6 bases). The germline V gene has CDR1 MGHDK and CDR2 SYGVNS. Trimming cost V 6 bases and J 9 bases, with 14 bases left between them. The CDR3 spans 12 residues. The CDR3 protein is CASSESDRKAFF. The CDR3 DNA is TGTGCCAGCAGCGAGTCGGACAGAAAAGCTTTCTTT.

The chain employs TRBV18 and TRBJ2-5, with D perhaps matching TRBD1 (5 bases). V lost 2 bases and J 7 bases, leaving 14 bases between the germline ends. Germline CDR1 reads KGHSH; CDR2 reads LQKENI. This CDR3 is built from 14 residues. The CDR3 sequence is CASSPEEGVGTQYF. The CDR3 DNA is TGTGCCAGCTCACCAGAAGAAGGGGTTGGGACCCAGTACTTC.

This clonotype was seen only a few times. The chain is built from TRBV7-9 and TRBJ2-7; no clear D. Germline loops: CDR1 SEHNR, CDR2 FQNEAQ (reference sequence). V was pared by 0 bases and J by 5 bases, with 8 bases between. The CDR3 is 13 amino acids. The CDR3 protein is CASSLAGIDEQYF. In DNA form, the CDR3 reads TGTGCCAGCAGCTTAGCAGGTATTGACGAGCAGTACTTC.

In its sample, this clonotype was seen many times. The chain has TRBV30 and TRBJ1-1; D is uncertain. Germline-derived CDR1 and CDR2 are GTSNPN and SVGIG (reference sequence). CDR3 length equals 11 residues. V lost 4 bases to trimming and J lost 1 base, with 4 bases between them. This chain's CDR3 is CAWNQNTEAFF. The CDR3 DNA is TGTGCCTGGAATCAGAACACTGAAGCTTTCTTT. Filled out from reference TRBV30 and TRBJ1-1, the complete variable domain reads SQTIHQWPATLVQPVGSPLSLECTVEGTSNPNLYWYRQAAGRGLQLLFYSVGIGQISSEVPQNLSASRPQDRQFILSSKKLLLSDSGFYLCAWNQNTEAFFGQGTRLTVV.

Many counts were recorded for this clonotype. The chain has TRBV2 and TRBJ2-5, with 7 bases fitting TRBD2. The CDR3 spans 11 residues. The germline V gene has CDR1 SNHLY and CDR2 FYNNEI. Trimming removed 1 base from V and 13 bases from J; junction bases left unmatched: 3. CDR3 sequence (DNA): TGTGCCAGCAGTGAAGAGGGGACTACGTACTTC. It codes for CASSEEGTTYF.

Many counts were recorded for this clonotype. The chain recombines TRBV28 with TRBJ1-1; D is unresolved. Germline CDR1 MDHEN, CDR2 SYDVKM. Deletions cut 6 bases from V and 5 bases from J, with 13 bases between. This CDR3 contains 13 residues. The CDR3 DNA reads as TGTGCCAGCAGCCCAGACCTTATGACTGAAGCTTTCTTT. Translation gives CASSPDLMTEAFF.

Judged by abundance, this clonotype is medium-sized. The chain combines TRBV11-2 with TRBJ2-2; 11 nucleotides match TRBD2. Germline assignment: CDR1 SGHAT and CDR2 FQNNGV. The junction had 0 bases not matched to a gene; V was cut back by 6 bases and J by 3 bases. The CDR3 length is 14 residues. Written as DNA, the CDR3 is TGTGCCAGCAGACTAGCGGGGGACACCGGGGAGCTGTTTTTT. Its translation: CASRLAGDTGELFF. Using reference TRBV11-2 and TRBJ2-2 for the parts outside the CDR3, the full variable domain is EAGVAQSPRYKIIEKRQSVAFWCNPISGHATLYWYQQILGQGPKLLIQFQNNGVVDDSQLPKDRFSAERLKGVDSTLKIQPAKLEDSAVYLCASRLAGDTGELFFGEGSRLTVL.

This clonotype appeared many times. The rearrangement links TRBV28 to TRBJ2-5; tentatively, D is TRBD1 or TRBD2 (5 bases each). This CDR3 region has 19 residues. Trimming removed 2 bases at V and 5 bases at J, with 27 bases between. Per germline, CDR1 MDHEN and CDR2 SYDVKM. The CDR3 nucleotides are TGTGCCAGCAGTTTAGGGGACGGGTGGCGGAGAAGGCACGGGGAGACCCAGTACTTC. Translated: CASSLGDGWRRRHGETQYF.

The chain joins TRBV10-2 to TRBJ1-6; tentatively, D is TRBD1 (6 bases). Germline loops: CDR1 WSHSY, CDR2 SAAADI. CDR3 size: 14 residues. Trimming shortened V by 8 bases and J by 10 bases, and 18 bases separated the two germline ends. CDR3 sequence (DNA): TGCGCCAGCTCCTCCAGGGGACGACAGTCACCCCTCCACTTT. Its translation is CASSSRGRQSPLHF.

This chain uses TRBV4-1 with TRBJ2-7; 7 bases fit TRBD2. Germline trimming cut 1 base from V and 5 bases from J; bases unmatched to any gene: 11. Germline values: CDR1 MGHRA, CDR2 YSYEKL. This CDR3 contains 16 residues. CDR3 amino acids: CASSQGAGRFLNEQYF. CDR3 bases: TGCGCCAGCAGCCAAGGAGCGGGAAGGTTCCTAAACGAGCAGTACTTC.

This clonotype was detected many times. The V gene is TRBV2, the J gene TRBJ1-5; D is uncertain. The CDR3 is made up of 15 amino acids. Germline CDR1 and CDR2: SNHLY and FYNNEI. V gave up 6 bases and J gave up 2 bases, with 14 bases separating them. The CDR3 DNA follows: TGTGCCAGCAGGAAACCATTGGGCGGCAATCAGCCCCAGCATTTT. Protein: CASRKPLGGNQPQHF.